Following are 22 T cell receptor beta chains from one sample sequenced in a study of T cell responses to AZD1222 COVID-19 vaccine. The method was immunoSEQ multiplex PCR; TCRdb's version includes in-frame clones alone and lacks a portion of them. The table lists roughly 70,000 clones, 83% of them singletons. The source material was peripheral blood, sampled 28 days after the second AZD1222 dose. The receptor set was obtained from an adult who received the AZD1222 COVID-19 vaccine.

A few counts support this clone. V and J are TRBV7-9 and TRBJ1-5, with D uncertain. The germline V and J ends were trimmed by 4 bases and 6 bases, with 13 bases remaining between them. CDR3 length: 14 residues. Germline loops: CDR1 SEHNR, CDR2 FQNEAQ (reference sequence). As DNA, the CDR3 is TGTGCCAGCAGCTCAAGGGAAGCTGGTCAGCCCCAGCATTTT. Protein sequence: CASSSREAGQPQHF.

This rearrangement joins TRBV5-5 to TRBJ2-2, with 11 bases aligning to TRBD1. J gave up 3 bases and V 4 bases, and 2 bases lay outside the gene matches. This CDR3 has 15 amino acids. In germline, CDR1 is SGHKS, CDR2 YYEKEE (reference sequence). The CDR3 nucleotides are TGTGCCAGCAGCCGGGACAGGGGGGACACCGGGGAGCTGTTTTTT. This gives the protein CASSRDRGDTGELFF.

This clone was counted a single time. J is TRBJ1-2 and V is TRBV6-6; D may be TRBD1 (6 bases). This CDR3 is 19 amino acids long. V gave up 5 bases and J gave up 0 bases, with 25 bases separating them. In germline, CDR1 is MNHNY, CDR2 SVGAGI (reference sequence). The CDR3 loop is CASSRLTTPRGGSNYGYTF. DNA of the CDR3: TGTGCCAGCAGTCGTCTAACAACTCCTAGGGGGGGGTCTAACTATGGCTACACCTTC.

This clone was detected once. CDR3: CASSFGGRSEKLFF. The CDR3 coding sequence is TGTGCCAGCAGTTTTGGGGGGCGTAGTGAAAAACTGTTTTTT. This chain links TRBV27 with TRBJ1-4; TRBD1 is a possible D gene (6 bases). This CDR3 region has 14 residues. The V end was cut by 3 bases, the J end by 7 bases, with 12 bases between. Germline V gene lookup returns CDR1 MNHEY and CDR2 SMNVEV (reference sequence).

The chain employs TRBV4-1 and TRBJ1-1; D not resolved. V gave up 3 bases and J gave up 7 bases, with 12 bases separating them. The CDR3 is 13 amino acids. CDR1 and CDR2 from the germline V gene are MGHRA and YSYEKL. CDR3 DNA sequence: TGCGCCAGCAGCCACCTCAGAGGAAATGAAGCTTTCTTT. Its translation: CASSHLRGNEAFF.

The chain uses TRBV11-2 and TRBJ2-5; possibly TRBD1 for D (6 bases). This CDR3 has 14 amino acids. Germline lookup yields CDR1 SGHAT and CDR2 FQNNGV. The V gene lost 11 bases and the J gene lost 3 bases, with 19 bases spanning the gap. CDR3 amino acids: CASGRGSGEETQYF. For the CDR3, the DNA is TGTGCCTCAGGAAGGGGGTCAGGTGAAGAGACCCAGTACTTC.

This clone came up once. The chain links TRBV4-2 to TRBJ1-6; 9 nucleotides match TRBD1. Germline V gene sequence: CDR1 LGHNA, CDR2 YNFKEQ. The J segment lost 3 bases and the V segment lost 4 bases, leaving 1 base of the junction unmatched. This CDR3 comprises 15 residues. The CDR3 region has the DNA TGTGCCAGCAGCCGACAGGGGGACTATAATTCACCCCTCCACTTT. Amino acid sequence: CASSRQGDYNSPLHF.

The chain uses TRBV27 and TRBJ1-5; no clear D. Looked up from germline, CDR1 is MNHEY and CDR2 is SMNVEV (reference sequence). The V gene lost 0 bases and the J gene lost 7 bases, with 7 bases spanning the gap. The length of the CDR3 is 13 residues. The CDR3 DNA reads as TGTGCCAGCAGTTTATCGTGGGTCCAGCCCCAGCATTTT. Protein product: CASSLSWVQPQHF.

The J gene is TRBJ1-2, the V gene TRBV5-1; a possible D gene is TRBD1 (5 bases). The V gene's germline CDR1 is SGHRS and CDR2 YFSETQ. Trimming stripped 2 bases from V and 7 bases from J, with 15 bases between. The CDR3 runs to 14 residues. The CDR3 protein is CASSFLWQGGGYTF. For the CDR3, the DNA is TGCGCCAGCAGCTTTTTGTGGCAGGGAGGTGGCTACACCTTC. Full variable domain (missing parts from reference TRBV5-1 and TRBJ1-2): KAGVTQTPRYLIKTRGQQVTLSCSPISGHRSVSWYQQTPGQGLQFLFEYFSETQRNKGNFPGRFSGRQFSNSRSEMNVSTLELGDSALYLCASSFLWQGGGYTFGSGTRLTVV.

CDR3 sequence reads: CASSQGQVRSQPQHF. The CDR3, as DNA: TGTGCCAGCAGCCAAGGACAGGTTCGGAGTCAGCCCCAGCATTTT. The rearrangement uses TRBV3-1 (or the pseudogene TRBV3-2) and TRBJ1-5, with D possibly matching TRBD1 (6 bases). Trimming took off 1 base at V and 6 bases at J, with 13 bases between the two ends. Germline V gene sequence: CDR1 LGHDT, CDR2 YNNKEL (reference sequence). The CDR3 has 15 amino acids.

The V gene is TRBV2, the J gene TRBJ1-2, with 7 bases identical to TRBD1. This CDR3 has 12 residues. Germline loops: CDR1 SNHLY, CDR2 FYNNEI. Unmatched junction bases numbered 9, after V lost 7 bases and J lost 10 bases. CDR3 amino acids: CASTDDREDYTF. CDR3 nucleotides: TGTGCCAGCACTGACGACAGGGAGGACTACACCTTC.

The rearrangement joins TRBV5-1 to TRBJ2-7; 10 nucleotides agree with TRBD1. In germline, CDR1 is SGHRS, CDR2 YFSETQ. J lost 10 bases, V lost 4 bases, and 11 bases had no gene match. CDR3 length: 14 residues. The CDR3 is CASSPPGQGTGQYF. CDR3 sequence (DNA): TGCGCCAGCAGCCCCCCGGGACAGGGGACAGGTCAGTACTTC.

The chain carries TRBV11-2 and TRBJ2-1, with 10 bases that match TRBD2. The CDR3 consists of 17 residues. Losses at the gene ends were 4 bases for V and 7 bases for J; bases not matched to a gene: 13. Germline V gene data show CDR1 as SGHAT and CDR2 as FQNNGV. The CDR3 DNA reads TGTGCCAGCAGCTCTAGCCGGGATAGCGGGGGGCAGAATGAGCAGTTCTTC. Its translation: CASSSSRDSGGQNEQFF.

Regarding this clone: The same CDR3 is also encoded by other DNA sequences in this sample. CDR3 nucleotides: TGTGCCAGCAGCTCCGGGCCGGGTAGTGGGGGTCTCTACGAGCAGTACTTC. Translated, it gives CASSSGPGSGGLYEQYF. The V gene is TRBV7-9, the J gene TRBJ2-7, with D tentatively TRBD1 or TRBD2 (5 bases each). V dropped 4 bases and J dropped 3 bases, with 22 bases sitting between them. This CDR3 comprises 17 residues. Germline CDR1 reads SEHNR; CDR2 reads FQNEAQ (reference sequence).

The chain combines TRBV7-2 with TRBJ2-2, with D maybe TRBD2 (5 bases). Trimming removed 1 base at V and 8 bases at J, with 20 bases between. The germline V gene encodes CDR1 SGHTA and CDR2 FQGNSA. The CDR3 covers 17 residues. The CDR3 nucleotides are TGTGCCAGCAGCTTAGTTAATTCAGCTAGCAGGCGGGGGGAGCTGTTTTTT. Its translation: CASSLVNSASRRGELFF.

This clone was counted only a few times. V gene TRBV5-1 combines with J gene TRBJ2-7; 7 nucleotides match TRBD1. V dropped 1 base and J dropped 1; count of bases not matched to a gene: 5. This CDR3 comprises 15 residues. Germline V CDR1 and CDR2: SGHRS, YFSETQ. Here the CDR3 reads CASSLLTGESYEQYF. CDR3 sequence (DNA): TGCGCCAGCAGCTTGTTAACAGGGGAGTCCTACGAGCAGTACTTC.

V usage is TRBV28 and J usage is TRBJ1-1, with D maybe TRBD1 (5 bases). CDR1 and CDR2 from the germline V gene are MDHEN and SYDVKM. The V gene lost 6 bases and the J gene lost 5 bases, with 10 bases spanning the gap. This CDR3 is 12 amino acids long. CDR3 nucleotides: TGTGCCAGCAGCCTACAGGAGACTGAAGCTTTCTTT. Translation gives CASSLQETEAFF.

CDR3 residues: CASTSDYNTGELFF. The CDR3 bases are TGTGCCAGCACTTCGGACTACAACACCGGGGAGCTGTTTTTT. This chain links TRBV6-5 with TRBJ2-2; tentatively, D is TRBD2 (6 bases). This CDR3 contains 14 residues. The V gene's germline CDR1 is MNHEY and CDR2 SVGAGI. Trimming shortened V by 7 bases and J by 2 bases, and 11 bases separated the two germline ends.

The rearrangement uses TRBV25-1 and TRBJ1-5; D possibly corresponds to TRBD1 (6 bases). The CDR3 sequence is 14 residues long. The germline V gene encodes CDR1 MGHDK and CDR2 SYGVNS. V lost 6 bases, J lost 2 bases, and 11 bases lay in between. The CDR3: CASSPQGGNQPQHF. The DNA of the CDR3 is TGTGCCAGCAGCCCACAGGGCGGCAATCAGCCCCAGCATTTT.

The rearrangement joins TRBV5-8 to TRBJ2-7; D remains unclear. V lost 2 bases, J lost 6 bases, and 15 bases lay in between. The germline V gene encodes CDR1 SGHTS and CDR2 YDEGEE. The CDR3 extends over 14 amino acids. In DNA, the CDR3 is TGTGCCAGCAGCTTTGACCTCAGTGGTGGCGAGCAGTACTTC. It encodes CASSFDLSGGEQYF.

The chain links TRBV6-5 to TRBJ1-5; no clear D gene. The germline V and J ends were trimmed by 8 bases and 4 bases, with 15 bases remaining between them. Germline V gene sequence: CDR1 MNHEY, CDR2 SVGAGI. The CDR3 is 14 residues long. The CDR3 reads CASSIGDANQPQHF. Written as DNA, the CDR3 is TGTGCCAGCTCGATTGGTGACGCGAATCAGCCCCAGCATTTT.

The chain carries TRBV28 and TRBJ2-2; D might be TRBD2 (7 bases). The CDR3 has 14 residues. Trimming took 7 bases from V and 7 from J, leaving 16 bases between them. In germline, CDR1 is MDHEN, CDR2 SYDVKM. The CDR3 DNA reads as TGTGCCAGCACCCTCCGGGGGGCCGGCGGGGAGCTGTTTTTT. Translated: CASTLRGAGGELFF.